Described below is a single TCR beta chain sequence and its context. Patients were ineligible given autoimmune disease history or systemic immunosuppression. This specimen belongs to a study of OX40 agonist ivuxolimab in advanced cancers. Germline V CDR1 and CDR2: MNHEY, SMNVEV (reference sequence). This CDR3 region has 10 residues. Unmatched junction bases numbered 4, after V lost 10 bases and J lost 7 bases. Measured with immunoSEQ multiplex PCR; TCRdb has only the in-frame clones, and not every one. This table has about 30,000 clones, less than 90% appearing once. The chain has TRBV27 and TRBJ2-7; 7 bases map to TRBD1. The TCR was taken from an adult with an advanced solid tumor such as melanoma, head and neck, liver or kidney cancer. The sequences come from CD4+ or CD8+ T cells sorted from blood, collected in a trial of the OX40 agonist ivuxolimab. The CDR3 here is CATGQAEQYF. CDR3 coding DNA: TGTGCCACCGGACAGGCGGAGCAGTACTTC.